There are a few counts of the clone carrying this TCR beta chain. The antigen remains undetermined. Trimming removed 1 base at V and 0 bases at J, with 7 bases between. CDR1 and CDR2 from the germline V gene are SGDLS and YYNGEE. The CDR3 loop spans 15 amino acids. This entry belongs to a study of CD8 T cells in ankylosing spondylitis. The study's findings and limits: The clones that were linked to disease were reported to be significantly enriched in matched synovial fluid samples from ankylosing spondylitis patients. In synovial fluid and blood from reactive arthritis, some motif variants were previously reported.

By quantitative 5'-RACE with molecular barcodes, the TCR beta libraries were made. MiXCR, applied by TCRdb to the 5' RACE reads, yields one record per CDR3 protein. Of some 100,000 distinct CDR3 sequences listed, roughly 8.3% were seen once; the top ten hold 9.9%. The TCR was taken from a male donor with ankylosing spondylitis or in good health (not recorded which). The sequencing sample was made of blood, either unsorted or a sorted T cell fraction (not recorded which). The chain links TRBV9 to TRBJ2-2, with D maybe TRBD1 (6 bases). This chain's CDR3 is CASSVQGPNTGELFF. Here the CDR3 DNA reads TGTGCCAGCAGCGTACAGGGGCCGAACACCGGGGAGCTGTTTTTT.